Many counts were recorded for the clone carrying this TCR beta chain. The antigen remains undetermined. The authors used template switching to add a universal primer site and gave cDNA unique molecular identifiers. Each CDR3 protein is one row after TCRdb ran MiXCR on the 5' RACE reads. The sample lists 120,000 to 150,000 distinct CDR3 sequences, under 4.5% occurring once. The sample belongs to a study of identical twins. Study findings and constraints: With beta out-of-frame sequences, excess sharing by twins was weaker.

This clonotype was sampled from a man between 18 and 35 years old in good health. The material sequenced was memory T cells sorted from blood.

CDR3 sequence reads: CASSLLKGQGGEKLFF. The CDR3 DNA reads as TGTGCCAGCAGCTTATTGAAGGGACAGGGAGGTGAAAAACTGTTTTTT. The chain combines TRBV7-8 with TRBJ1-4; 9 nucleotides align to TRBD1. The CDR3 loop spans 16 amino acids. Trimming at V came to 2 bases and at J to 7 bases, leaving 8 bases not matched to a gene. Germline assignment: CDR1 SGHVS and CDR2 FQNEAQ.